The T cell receptor (beta chain) under discussion was sequenced for a study of T cells in Graves' hyperthyroidism and ophthalmopathy. Ophthalmopathy cases scored 3 or more on the Clinical Activity Score and 4 or more on NOSPECS grade, with duration below 3 months. Trimming stripped 8 bases from V and 7 bases from J, with 17 bases between. CDR1 MNHNS and CDR2 SASEGT come from the germline V gene. The CDR3 loop spans 13 amino acids. In this sample, this clonotype turned up many times. Using RNA transcripts as the source, TCR beta CDR3 regions were amplified. The HTBI primer set served for first-round RT-PCR of the TCR CDR3. TCRdb redid the calling of the multiplex PCR reads with MiXCR, one entry per CDR3 protein. This sample has about 480,000 distinct CDR3 sequences; approximately 23% occur once, and the top ten carry around 54%.

Specimen: blood. The chain carries TRBV6-1 and TRBJ1-1; a possible D gene is TRBD1 (6 bases). This sequence was found in a woman in her 70s with Graves' ophthalmopathy. CDR3 bases: TGTGCCAGCTTAACGGGACACAAATATGAAGCTTTCTTT. It codes for CASLTGHKYEAFF.